The clone carrying this TCR beta chain was seen more than once but under ten times. Antigen specificity is unknown. This sample was included in a study of blood T cells in healthy people across ages. The study's findings and limits: With naive T cell percentage, TCR beta diversity showed a strong correlation.

Germline V gene sequence: CDR1 SQVTM, CDR2 ANQGSEA. The CDR3 is 14 residues long. V shed 8 bases, J shed 1 base, and the junction held 9 bases outside the gene matches. Through a sample-barcoded 5' primer and a J-beta primer mix, a second PCR was run for about 6 to 11 cycles. Using its own MiXCR run on the 5' RACE reads, TCRdb lists one record per CDR3 protein. The table lists roughly 930,000 distinct CDR3 sequences, approximately 49% of them singletons. The sequence was collected from a man in his thirties or forties in good health. The sample taken for sequencing was blood. V usage is TRBV29-1 and J usage is TRBJ1-1; 8 bases are a match to TRBD1. CDR3: CSIRSGQENTEAFF. CDR3 bases: TGCAGCATACGTTCGGGACAGGAGAACACTGAAGCTTTCTTT.